These 24 T cell receptor beta chains came from one sample sequenced in a study of response to subunit inactivated influenza vaccine. In TCRdb, the RT-PCR reads were re-called with MiXCR into one record per CDR3 protein. The sample gives about 180,000 distinct CDR3 sequences, 9.2% of which show up once; 11% is in the top ten. The sample in question was non-naive T cells sorted from PBMCs, obtained on the day of vaccination. Receptors were obtained from a man between 50 and 59 years old who received an inactivated influenza vaccine.

V is TRBV25-1 and J is TRBJ2-1; D is possibly TRBD1 (5 bases). The CDR3 covers 15 residues. V lost 1 base and J lost 8, with 15 bases in between. Germline CDR1 is MGHDK and CDR2 is SYGVNS. The CDR3 reads CASSELSQAKDEQFF. The CDR3 region has the DNA TGTGCCAGCAGTGAATTGTCACAGGCTAAGGATGAGCAGTTCTTC.

Note on this clonotype: A read error may be the cause here, since a much bigger clone is one base away. The J gene is TRBJ2-7, the V gene TRBV5-1; 9 bases are shared with TRBD1. CDR3 length: 15 amino acids. Germline V gene lookup returns CDR1 SGHRS and CDR2 YFSETQ. The CDR3 DNA reads as TGCGCCAGCAGCACTGGGACAGGGCTAATCTACGAGCTGTACTTC. It is translated as CASSTGTGLIYELYF.

This chain connects TRBV4-2 to TRBJ1-1; D not certain. V was trimmed by 6 bases and J by 2 bases, leaving 16 bases between them. Germline loops: CDR1 LGHNA, CDR2 YNFKEQ. There are 15 residues in the CDR3. Here the CDR3 reads CASSSKIGGNTEAFF. The CDR3 region has the DNA TGTGCCAGCAGTTCTAAGATCGGAGGTAACACTGAAGCTTTCTTT.

This clonotype was seen ten or more times. This chain connects TRBV11-2 to TRBJ2-7, with a tentative D call TRBD2 (5 bases). Germline lookup yields CDR1 SGHAT and CDR2 FQNNGV. The CDR3 covers 18 residues. V was shortened by 4 bases and J by 7 bases, with 29 bases between the two germline ends. CDR3 loop: CASSSRWARTPTSGEQYF. CDR3 nucleotides: TGTGCCAGCAGCTCCCGTTGGGCCAGAACCCCAACTAGTGGTGAGCAGTACTTC.

This clonotype was observed a few times. The chain links TRBV3-1 to TRBJ2-7; D possibly corresponds to TRBD1 (6 bases). The germline V gene has CDR1 LGHDT and CDR2 YNNKEL (reference sequence). V was trimmed by 6 bases and J by 0 bases, leaving 9 bases between them. The CDR3 loop spans 13 amino acids. CDR3 amino acids: CASSRDNSYEQYF. DNA of the CDR3: TGTGCCAGCAGTCGGGACAACTCCTACGAGCAGTACTTC.

A few counts support this clonotype. The rearrangement joins TRBV7-2 to TRBJ1-1, with TRBD1 matching over 7 bases. Germline loops: CDR1 SGHTA, CDR2 FQGNSA. CDR3 length: 16 amino acids. The junction had 16 bases not matched to a gene; V was cut back by 4 bases and J by 8 bases. The DNA of the CDR3 is TGTGCCAGCAGCTCGGGGTTTCTGGGAACCAGGGGGGAAGCTTTCTTT. This translates into CASSSGFLGTRGEAFF.

J is TRBJ1-6 and V is TRBV6-2 or TRBV6-3, with a possible D match to TRBD1 (5 bases). The CDR3 spans 14 residues. Germline lookup yields CDR1 MNHEY and CDR2 SVGEGT. Trimming took 0 bases from V and 10 from J, leaving 10 bases between them. CDR3 bases: TGTGCCAGCAGTTACTCCGGGGGAGGCTCACCCCTCCACTTT. This encodes CASSYSGGGSPLHF.

This clonotype was seen repeatedly, ten times or more. This chain connects TRBV7-9 to TRBJ2-2; maybe TRBD2 (7 bases). CDR1 is SEHNR and CDR2 is FQNEAQ in the germline V gene (reference sequence). V lost 0 bases and J lost 3, with 20 bases in between. There are 19 residues in the CDR3. This CDR3 is CASSLAAGGPPLHTGELFF. The CDR3 DNA reads TGTGCCAGCAGCTTAGCAGCCGGGGGGCCCCCACTCCACACCGGGGAGCTGTTTTTT. The whole variable domain, filled in from reference TRBV7-9 and TRBJ2-2, reads DTGVSQNPRHKITKRGQNVTFRCDPISEHNRLYWYRQTLGQGPEFLTYFQNEAQLEKSRLLSDRFSAERPKGSFSTLEIQRTEQGDSAMYLCASSLAAGGPPLHTGELFFGEGSRLTVL.

The chain recombines TRBV12-3 or TRBV12-4 with TRBJ2-1, with 14 bases aligning to TRBD2. The length of the CDR3 is 16 residues. V dropped 1 base and J dropped 7; count of bases not matched to a gene: 3. CDR3 bases: TGTGCCAGCAGTTTAGGGACTAGCGGGGGGCTAAATGAGCAGTTCTTC. This sequence encodes CASSLGTSGGLNEQFF.

This clonotype was seen repeatedly, ten times or more. The gene calls are TRBV7-2 and TRBJ2-7, with 8 bases that match TRBD2. Per germline, CDR1 SGHTA and CDR2 FQGNSA. After removal of 2 bases from V and 4 bases from J, the junction contained 13 bases not matched to a gene. CDR3 size: 17 residues. The CDR3 is CASSLPSSGRILYEQYF. As DNA, the CDR3 is TGTGCCAGCAGCTTACCCTCGAGCGGGAGAATCCTATACGAGCAGTACTTC.

The rearrangement joins TRBV12-3 or TRBV12-4 to TRBJ2-7; D remains unclear. The CDR3 is made up of 11 amino acids. Trimming took off 5 bases at V and 6 bases at J, with 8 bases between the two ends. CDR3 nucleotides: TGTGCCAGCAGTCCCAGTTTCGAGCAGTACTTC. It yields the protein CASSPSFEQYF.

In its sample, this clonotype was seen a few times. The chain uses TRBV7-2 and TRBJ2-2; no definite D call. Germline CDR1 is SGHTA and CDR2 is FQGNSA. V was cut by 1 base and J by 0 bases, with 9 bases left in between. This CDR3 is built from 16 residues. The CDR3 reads CASSLEVNTNTGELFF. Here the CDR3 DNA reads TGTGCCAGCAGCTTAGAGGTTAATACGAACACCGGGGAGCTGTTTTTT.

This clonotype was counted many times. This chain uses TRBV6-1 with TRBJ2-3; 7 positions agree with TRBD2. This CDR3 has 15 residues. The germline CDR1 and CDR2 sequences are MNHNS and SASEGT. V dropped 7 bases and J dropped 6; count of bases not matched to a gene: 13. DNA of the CDR3: TGTGCCAGCACCGGACTAGGAACCGGAGGGGATACGCAGTATTTT. It encodes CASTGLGTGGDTQYF.

This clonotype was observed many times. The chain combines TRBV5-1 with TRBJ2-7; 7 bases align to TRBD1. The germline V gene has CDR1 SGHRS and CDR2 YFSETQ. The V segment lost 4 bases and the J segment 0 bases; nucleotides outside the gene matches: 10. This CDR3 contains 16 residues. CDR3 DNA sequence: TGCGCCAGCAGCCTTCTTACCGGGACAGTCTCCTACGAGCAGTACTTC. Translated: CASSLLTGTVSYEQYF.

This clonotype was detected only a few times. The chain joins TRBV7-2 to TRBJ2-3, with 8 bases that match TRBD1. Per germline, CDR1 SGHTA and CDR2 FQGNSA. The ends lost 1 base at V and 5 bases at J; junction bases unmatched: 8. The CDR3 totals 16 residues. The DNA of the CDR3 is TGTGCCAGCAGCTTAGGCGGGACAGGACGGGGAGATACGCAGTATTTT. Protein: CASSLGGTGRGDTQYF.

This clonotype was seen many times. The V and J genes are TRBV12-3 or TRBV12-4 and TRBJ1-2, with TRBD1 matching 10 bases. The trim removed 5 bases at V and 6 bases at J, leaving 9 bases unmatched. The CDR3 has 15 amino acids. The CDR3, as DNA: TGTGCCAGCAGTCCCTCGCCCGGGACAGGGGATGGCTACACCTTC. It encodes CASSPSPGTGDGYTF.

This rearrangement joins TRBV4-3 to TRBJ1-1; TRBD1 matches at 8 bases. Trimming at V came to 0 bases and at J to 9 bases, leaving 6 bases not matched to a gene. This CDR3 has 14 amino acids. CDR1 LGHNA and CDR2 YSLEER come from the germline V gene. In DNA form, the CDR3 reads TGCGCCAGCAGCCAAGATCTGAGGACAGGGAAAGCTTTCTTT. Translation gives CASSQDLRTGKAFF.

This clonotype appeared many times. The chain recombines TRBV7-2 with TRBJ2-1, with 12 positions matching TRBD2. Per germline, CDR1 SGHTA and CDR2 FQGNSA. The CDR3 runs 17 residues. The V and J ends lost 7 bases and 5 bases, in that order; junction bases with no gene match: 12. CDR3 residues: CASTRGAGLAGNNEQFF. DNA for the CDR3: TGTGCCAGCACCCGGGGGGCCGGACTAGCGGGGAACAATGAGCAGTTCTTC. Full variable domain (remainder filled in from reference TRBV7-2 and TRBJ2-1): GAGVSQSPSNKVTEKGKDVELRCDPISGHTALYWYRQSLGQGLEFLIYFQGNSAPDKSGLPSDRFSAERTGGSVSTLTIQRTQQEDSAVYLCASTRGAGLAGNNEQFFGPGTRLTVL.

This sequence joins TRBV30 and TRBJ2-1; 7 bases are shared with TRBD1. Looked up from germline, CDR1 is GTSNPN and CDR2 is SVGIG (reference sequence). V trimming: 0 bases; J trimming: 6 bases; junction bases outside the gene matches: 8. CDR3 length equals 15 residues. The CDR3 nucleotides read TGTGCCTGGAGTGTAATTGGGTCAGGGGGCAATGAGCAGTTCTTC. This translates into CAWSVIGSGGNEQFF.

This clonotype was counted at least ten times. This chain links TRBV5-1 with TRBJ2-2, with D tentatively TRBD1 (5 bases). This CDR3 contains 15 residues. V lost 5 bases and J lost 1, with 12 bases in between. Germline V gives CDR1 SGHRS, CDR2 YFSETQ. CDR3 DNA: TGCGCCAGCAGTATTAATCAGGGGAACACCGGGGAGCTGTTTTTT. Its translation is CASSINQGNTGELFF.

At least ten counts were recorded for this clonotype. The chain employs TRBV5-1 and TRBJ2-1; a weak D match, TRBD1 (6 bases). V was shortened by 4 bases and J by 1 base, with 12 bases between the two germline ends. Looked up from germline, CDR1 is SGHRS and CDR2 is YFSETQ. CDR3 size: 15 residues. This chain's CDR3 is CASSPERGSYNEQFF. The CDR3 DNA reads TGCGCCAGCAGCCCCGAAAGGGGGTCCTACAATGAGCAGTTCTTC.

This rearrangement joins TRBV9 to TRBJ2-3; TRBD2 is a possible D gene (7 bases). This CDR3 spans 18 amino acids. Germline V gene lookup returns CDR1 SGDLS and CDR2 YYNGEE. Trimming removed 5 bases from V and 0 bases from J, with 22 bases in between. CDR3: CASSRGSRGGSSTDTQYF. CDR3 sequence (DNA): TGTGCCAGCAGTCGCGGGAGTAGGGGGGGATCTAGCACAGATACGCAGTATTTT. The whole variable domain, remainder taken from reference TRBV9 and TRBJ2-3, is DSGVTQTPKHLITATGQRVTLRCSPRSGDLSVYWYQQSLDQGLQFLIQYYNGEERAKGNILERFSAQQFPDLHSELNLSSLELGDSALYFCASSRGSRGGSSTDTQYFGPGTRLTVL.

This clonotype was recorded many times. The J gene is TRBJ2-7, the V gene TRBV28; 9 nucleotides match TRBD1. Trimming cost V 6 bases and J 6 bases; bases outside gene matches: 3. The V gene's germline CDR1 is MDHEN and CDR2 SYDVKM. The CDR3 extends over 12 amino acids. CDR3 DNA: TGTGCCAGCAGGGGGACAGGGCTCGAGCAGTACTTC. The encoded protein is CASRGTGLEQYF.

This clonotype was observed a few times. This chain links TRBV28 with TRBJ2-2; D not certain. The CDR3 extends over 13 amino acids. V lost 2 bases and J lost 6, with 7 bases in between. Germline-derived CDR1 and CDR2 are MDHEN and SYDVKM. The CDR3 loop reads CASSLTQAGELFF. The CDR3 DNA reads TGTGCCAGCAGTTTAACCCAGGCCGGGGAGCTGTTTTTT.